This T cell receptor beta chain comes out of a study of blood T cell repertoires in COVID-19. Study overall: From the United States, Italy and Spain came samples of acute and convalescent COVID-19. PBMCs, B-cell-depleted T cells, or T cells provided the cDNA or gDNA that made up the material.

Only in-frame clones appear in the TCRdb table, and some are missing; sequencing was by immunoSEQ multiplex PCR. The table records around 100,000 clones, about 87% of them present only once. Germline-derived CDR1 and CDR2 are SNHLY and FYNNEI. The CDR3 totals 14 residues. J lost 6 bases, V lost 4 bases, and 6 bases had no gene match. This clonotype originated in a man between 45 and 60 years old with active or convalescent COVID-19. V and J are TRBV2 and TRBJ2-3; TRBD2 matches 8 bases. What was sequenced was peripheral blood. The DNA for the CDR3 is TGTGCCAGCAGTGTCACGGGGGGGCTGGATACGCAGTATTTT. Translation gives CASSVTGGLDTQYF.